This TCR beta chain was sequenced for a study of read filtering for tumor transcriptome and immune sequencing. Study in general: TCR-mapped reads were about 4 to 11 million with IR-seq versus roughly 80 to 1,300 with RNA-seq.

V dropped 5 bases and J dropped 2; count of bases not matched to a gene: 5. Germline CDR1 and CDR2: LNHDA and SQIVND (reference sequence). The CDR3 sequence is 15 residues long. At the time of active disease, bone marrow was collected from every patient. The library was built from 400 ng RNA with molecular barcoded adaptors for alpha/delta and beta/gamma chains. TCRdb recomputed calls from the reads with MiXCR, one row per CDR3 protein. In the table there are 100,000 to 150,000 distinct CDR3 sequences, around 14% of which are singletons. This clonotype was recorded many times. Sequencing was performed on a population of CD138-negative cells sorted from bone marrow. This receptor was identified in a donor aged 40 or older with multiple myeloma. This chain links TRBV19 with TRBJ1-2; the match to TRBD1 covers 10 bases. The CDR3 coding sequence is TGTGCCAGTAGTCCACCGGGACAGGGGAACTATGGCTACACCTTC. It yields the protein CASSPPGQGNYGYTF.